This TCR beta chain was sequenced for a study of early T cells in non-severe SARS-CoV-2 infection. Regarding the study as a whole: The matching step, a VDJdb search, favored anti-spike CD8 responses and missed private and CD4 specificities.

This clonotype appeared many times. The antigen is undetermined. Germline V gene lookup returns CDR1 SQVTM and CDR2 ANQGSEA. CDR3 length equals 15 residues. Trimming stripped 6 bases from V and 1 base from J, with 18 bases between. As part of library construction, unique molecular identifiers were attached to individual cDNA molecules. Each CDR3 protein gets one entry after TCRdb re-called the 5' RACE reads with MiXCR. The sample gives tens of thousands of distinct CDR3 sequences, about 10% of which show up once; roughly 4.7% is in the top ten. The chain is built from TRBV29-1 and TRBJ1-1; unclear D gene. This TCR was sampled from an adult who was a healthcare worker with PCR-confirmed SARS-CoV-2 infection or an uninfected control (not recorded which). Sequences were obtained from whole blood. The CDR3 protein is CSVPSERRPNTEAFF. The CDR3 DNA reads as TGCAGCGTGCCCAGTGAGCGACGACCGAACACTGAAGCTTTCTTT.